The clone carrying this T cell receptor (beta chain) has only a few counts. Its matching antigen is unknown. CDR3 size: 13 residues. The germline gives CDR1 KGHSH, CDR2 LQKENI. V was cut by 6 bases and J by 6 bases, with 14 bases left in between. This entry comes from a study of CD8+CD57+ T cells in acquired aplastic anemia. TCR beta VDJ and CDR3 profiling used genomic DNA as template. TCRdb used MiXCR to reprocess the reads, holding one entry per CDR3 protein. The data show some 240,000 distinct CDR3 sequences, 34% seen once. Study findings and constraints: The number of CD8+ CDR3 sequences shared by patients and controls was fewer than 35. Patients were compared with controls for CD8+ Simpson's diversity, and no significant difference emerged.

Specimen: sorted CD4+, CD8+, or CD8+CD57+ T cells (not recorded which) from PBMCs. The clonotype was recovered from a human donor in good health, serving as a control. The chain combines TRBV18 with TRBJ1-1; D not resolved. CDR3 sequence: CASSTREVPEAFF. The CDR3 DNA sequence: TGTGCCAGCTCGACGAGGGAAGTGCCTGAAGCTTTCTTT.